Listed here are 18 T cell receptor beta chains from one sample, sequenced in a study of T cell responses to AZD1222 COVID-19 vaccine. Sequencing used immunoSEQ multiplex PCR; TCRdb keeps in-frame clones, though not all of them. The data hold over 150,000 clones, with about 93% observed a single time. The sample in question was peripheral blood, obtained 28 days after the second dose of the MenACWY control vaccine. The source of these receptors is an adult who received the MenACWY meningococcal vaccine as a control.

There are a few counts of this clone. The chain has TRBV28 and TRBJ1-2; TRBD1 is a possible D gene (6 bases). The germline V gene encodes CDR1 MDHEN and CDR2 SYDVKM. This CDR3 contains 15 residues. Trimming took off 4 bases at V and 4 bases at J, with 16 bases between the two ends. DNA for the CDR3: TGTGCCAGCAGTTCGGGGGACACCTCCGTCTATGGCTACACCTTC. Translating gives CASSSGDTSVYGYTF.

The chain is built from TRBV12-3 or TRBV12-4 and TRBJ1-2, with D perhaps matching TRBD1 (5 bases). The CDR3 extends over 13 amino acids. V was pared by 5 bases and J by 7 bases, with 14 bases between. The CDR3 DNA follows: TGTGCCAGCAGTACGGGGCGGCGGGGTGGCTACACCTTC. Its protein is CASSTGRRGGYTF.

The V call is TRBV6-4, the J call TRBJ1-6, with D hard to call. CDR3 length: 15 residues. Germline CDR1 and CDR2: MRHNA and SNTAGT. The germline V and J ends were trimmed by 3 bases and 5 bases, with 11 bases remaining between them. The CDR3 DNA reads TGTGCCAGCAGTGAAACGGGGTCCGATAATTCACCCCTCCACTTT. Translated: CASSETGSDNSPLHF.

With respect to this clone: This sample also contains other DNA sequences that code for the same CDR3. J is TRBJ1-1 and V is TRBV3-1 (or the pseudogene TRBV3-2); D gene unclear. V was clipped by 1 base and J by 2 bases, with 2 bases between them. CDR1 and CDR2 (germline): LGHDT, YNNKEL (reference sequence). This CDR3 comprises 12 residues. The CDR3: CASSQVNTEAFF. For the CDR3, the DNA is TGTGCCAGCAGCCAAGTAAACACTGAAGCTTTCTTT.

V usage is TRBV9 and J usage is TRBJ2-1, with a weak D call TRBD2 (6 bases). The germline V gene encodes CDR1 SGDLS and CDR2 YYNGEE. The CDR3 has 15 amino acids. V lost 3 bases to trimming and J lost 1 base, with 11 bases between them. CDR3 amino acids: CASSAAGTSYNEQFF. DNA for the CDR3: TGTGCCAGCAGCGCAGCGGGCACATCCTACAATGAGCAGTTCTTC.

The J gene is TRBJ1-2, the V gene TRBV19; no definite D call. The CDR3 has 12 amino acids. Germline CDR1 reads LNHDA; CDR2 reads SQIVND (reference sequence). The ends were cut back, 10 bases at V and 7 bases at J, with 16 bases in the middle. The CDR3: CATNAPQSGYTF. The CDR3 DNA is TGTGCCACTAATGCCCCACAGAGTGGCTACACCTTC. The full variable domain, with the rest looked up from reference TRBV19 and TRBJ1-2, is DGGITQSPKYLFRKEGQNVTLSCEQNLNHDAMYWYRQDPGQGLRLIYYSQIVNDFQKGDIAEGYSVSREKKESFPLTVTSAQKNPTAFYLCATNAPQSGYTFGSGTRLTVV.

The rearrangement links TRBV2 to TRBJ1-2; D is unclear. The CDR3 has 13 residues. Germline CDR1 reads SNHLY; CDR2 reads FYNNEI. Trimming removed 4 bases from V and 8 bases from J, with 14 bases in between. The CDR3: CASSGTPYRGYTF. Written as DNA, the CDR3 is TGTGCCAGCAGTGGGACCCCGTATCGAGGCTACACCTTC.

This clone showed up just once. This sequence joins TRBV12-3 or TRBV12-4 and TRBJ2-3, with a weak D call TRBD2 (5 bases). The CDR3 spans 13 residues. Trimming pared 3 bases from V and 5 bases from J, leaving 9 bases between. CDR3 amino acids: CASSLAGGDTQYF. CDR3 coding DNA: TGTGCCAGCAGTTTGGCCGGAGGAGATACGCAGTATTTT.

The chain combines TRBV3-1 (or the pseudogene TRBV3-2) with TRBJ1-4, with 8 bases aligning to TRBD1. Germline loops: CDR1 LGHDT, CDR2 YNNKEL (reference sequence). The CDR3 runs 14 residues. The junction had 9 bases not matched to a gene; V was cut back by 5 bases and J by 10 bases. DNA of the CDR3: TGTGCCAGCAGCTCGACAGGGGTCGTCGGAAAACTGTTTTTT. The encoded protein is CASSSTGVVGKLFF.

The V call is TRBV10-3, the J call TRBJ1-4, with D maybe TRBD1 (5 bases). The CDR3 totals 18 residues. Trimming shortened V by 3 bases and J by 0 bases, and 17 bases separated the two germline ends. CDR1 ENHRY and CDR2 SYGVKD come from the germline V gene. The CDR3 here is CAISDYWPGSSTNEKLFF. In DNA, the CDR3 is TGTGCCATCAGTGATTACTGGCCAGGGAGTTCAACTAATGAAAAACTGTTTTTT.

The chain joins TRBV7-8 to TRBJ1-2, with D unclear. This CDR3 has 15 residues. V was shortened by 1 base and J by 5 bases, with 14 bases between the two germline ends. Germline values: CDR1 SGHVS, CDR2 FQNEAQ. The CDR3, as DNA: TGTGCCAGCAGCTTAGAAGGCAGGACCCTATATGGCTACACCTTC. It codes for CASSLEGRTLYGYTF.

The CDR3 coding sequence is TGTGCCAGCAGTCGTCAAAGACCGAATGAAGCTTTCTTT. Translated, it gives CASSRQRPNEAFF. The chain recombines TRBV12-3 or TRBV12-4 with TRBJ1-1, with no clear D. CDR3 length: 13 residues. V shed 5 bases and J shed 7 bases, with 14 bases lying between them.

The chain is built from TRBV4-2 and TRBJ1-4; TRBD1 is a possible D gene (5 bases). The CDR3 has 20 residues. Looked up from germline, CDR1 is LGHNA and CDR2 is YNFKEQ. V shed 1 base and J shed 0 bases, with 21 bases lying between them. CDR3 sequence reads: CASSQAPGGGDLATNEKLFF. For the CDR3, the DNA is TGTGCCAGCAGCCAAGCCCCCGGCGGGGGGGATTTAGCAACTAATGAAAAACTGTTTTTT.

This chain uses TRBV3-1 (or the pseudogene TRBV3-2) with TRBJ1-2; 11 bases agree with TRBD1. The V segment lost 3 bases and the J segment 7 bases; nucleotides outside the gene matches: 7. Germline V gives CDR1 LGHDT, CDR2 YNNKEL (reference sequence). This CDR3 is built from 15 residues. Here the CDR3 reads CASSHSDRGLSGYTF. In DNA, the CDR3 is TGTGCCAGCAGCCACTCGGACAGGGGGCTAAGTGGCTACACCTTC.

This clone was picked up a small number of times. For the CDR3, the DNA is TGTGCCAGCAGTGCGGGGAACACCGGGGAGCTGTTTTTT. Its translation is CASSAGNTGELFF. This chain uses TRBV2 with TRBJ2-2; D remains unclear. CDR1 is SNHLY and CDR2 is FYNNEI in the germline V gene. V gave up 4 bases and J gave up 1 base, with 4 bases separating them. The CDR3 totals 13 residues.

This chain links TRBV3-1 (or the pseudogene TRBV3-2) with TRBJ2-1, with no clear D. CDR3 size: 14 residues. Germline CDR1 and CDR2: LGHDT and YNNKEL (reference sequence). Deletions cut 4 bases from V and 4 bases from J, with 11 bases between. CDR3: CASSPSTRYNEQFF. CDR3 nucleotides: TGTGCCAGCAGCCCCTCAACACGGTACAATGAGCAGTTCTTC.

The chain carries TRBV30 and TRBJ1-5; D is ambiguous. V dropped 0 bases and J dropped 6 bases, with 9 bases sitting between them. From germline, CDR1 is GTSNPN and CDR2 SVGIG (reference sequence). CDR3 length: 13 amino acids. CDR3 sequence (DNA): TGTGCCTGGAGTGTACGAGGGAGTCAGCCCCAGCATTTT. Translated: CAWSVRGSQPQHF.

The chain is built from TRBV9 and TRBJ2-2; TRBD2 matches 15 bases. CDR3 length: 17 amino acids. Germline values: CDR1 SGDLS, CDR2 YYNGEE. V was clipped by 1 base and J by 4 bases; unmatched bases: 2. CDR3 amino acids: CASSVTGLAGGTGELFF. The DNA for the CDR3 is TGTGCCAGCAGCGTAACGGGACTAGCGGGGGGCACCGGGGAGCTGTTTTTT.